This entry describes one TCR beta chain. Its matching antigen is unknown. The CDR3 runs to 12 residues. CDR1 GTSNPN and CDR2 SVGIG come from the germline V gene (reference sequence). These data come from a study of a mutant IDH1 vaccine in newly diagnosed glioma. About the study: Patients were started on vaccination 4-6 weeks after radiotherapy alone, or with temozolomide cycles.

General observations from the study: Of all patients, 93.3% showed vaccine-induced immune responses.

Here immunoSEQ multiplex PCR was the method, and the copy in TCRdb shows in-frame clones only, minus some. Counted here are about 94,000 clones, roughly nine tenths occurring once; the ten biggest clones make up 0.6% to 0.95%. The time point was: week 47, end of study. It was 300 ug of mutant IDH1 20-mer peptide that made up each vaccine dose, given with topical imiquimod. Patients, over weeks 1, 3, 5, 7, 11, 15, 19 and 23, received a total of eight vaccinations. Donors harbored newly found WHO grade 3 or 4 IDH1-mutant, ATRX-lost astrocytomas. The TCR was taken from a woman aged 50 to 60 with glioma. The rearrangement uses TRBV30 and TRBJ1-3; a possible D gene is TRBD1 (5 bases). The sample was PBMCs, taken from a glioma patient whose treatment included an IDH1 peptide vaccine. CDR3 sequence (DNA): TGTGTGGGGGGGACGGTTGGAAACACCATATATTTT. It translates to CVGGTVGNTIYF.